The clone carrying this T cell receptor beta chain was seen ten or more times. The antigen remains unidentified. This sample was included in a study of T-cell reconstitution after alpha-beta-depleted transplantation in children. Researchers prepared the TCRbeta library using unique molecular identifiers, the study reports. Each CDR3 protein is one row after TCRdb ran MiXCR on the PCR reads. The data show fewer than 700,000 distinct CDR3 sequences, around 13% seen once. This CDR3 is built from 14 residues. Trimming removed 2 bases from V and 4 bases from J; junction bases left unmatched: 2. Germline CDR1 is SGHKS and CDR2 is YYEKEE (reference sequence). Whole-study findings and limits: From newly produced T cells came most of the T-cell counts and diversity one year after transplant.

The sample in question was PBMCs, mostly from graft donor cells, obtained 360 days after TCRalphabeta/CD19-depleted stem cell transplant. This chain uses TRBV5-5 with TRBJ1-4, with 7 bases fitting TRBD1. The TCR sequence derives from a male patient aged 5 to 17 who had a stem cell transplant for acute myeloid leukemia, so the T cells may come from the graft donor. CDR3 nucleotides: TGTGCCAGCAGCTTAGGGACAGTTAATGAAAAACTGTTTTTT. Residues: CASSLGTVNEKLFF.